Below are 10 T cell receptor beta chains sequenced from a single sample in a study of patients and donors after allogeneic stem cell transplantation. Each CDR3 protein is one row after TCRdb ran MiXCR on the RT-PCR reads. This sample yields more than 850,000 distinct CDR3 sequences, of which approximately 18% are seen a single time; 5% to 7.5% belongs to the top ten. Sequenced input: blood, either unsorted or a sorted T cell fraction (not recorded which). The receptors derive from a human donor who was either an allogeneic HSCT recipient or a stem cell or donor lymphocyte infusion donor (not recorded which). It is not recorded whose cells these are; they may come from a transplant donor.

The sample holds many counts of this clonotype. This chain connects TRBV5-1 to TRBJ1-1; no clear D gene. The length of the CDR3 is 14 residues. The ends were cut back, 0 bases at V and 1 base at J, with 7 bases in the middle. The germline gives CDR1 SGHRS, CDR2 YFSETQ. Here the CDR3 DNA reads TGCGCCAGCAGCTTGGGGGGAACGAACACTGAAGCTTTCTTT. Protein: CASSLGGTNTEAFF.

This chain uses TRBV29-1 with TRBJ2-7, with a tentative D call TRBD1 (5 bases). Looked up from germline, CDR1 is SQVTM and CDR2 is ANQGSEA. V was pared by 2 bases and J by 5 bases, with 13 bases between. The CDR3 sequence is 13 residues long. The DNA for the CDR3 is TGCAGCGTTGAATACTATGGGGCCAACGAGCAGTACTTC. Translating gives CSVEYYGANEQYF.

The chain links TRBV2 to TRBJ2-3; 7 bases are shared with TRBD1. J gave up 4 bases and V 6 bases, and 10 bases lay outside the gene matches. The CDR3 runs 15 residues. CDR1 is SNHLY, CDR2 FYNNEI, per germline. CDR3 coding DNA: TGTGCCAGCAGAGGGGGCAGGGGGTATGCAGATACGCAGTATTTT. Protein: CASRGGRGYADTQYF.

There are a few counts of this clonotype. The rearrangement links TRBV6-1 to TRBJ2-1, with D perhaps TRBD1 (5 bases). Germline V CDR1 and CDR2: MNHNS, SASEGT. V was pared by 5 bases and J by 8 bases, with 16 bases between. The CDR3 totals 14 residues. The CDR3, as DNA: TGTGCCAGCAGTAGGGGCCCCCAGTCGGATGAGCAGTTCTTC. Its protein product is CASSRGPQSDEQFF.

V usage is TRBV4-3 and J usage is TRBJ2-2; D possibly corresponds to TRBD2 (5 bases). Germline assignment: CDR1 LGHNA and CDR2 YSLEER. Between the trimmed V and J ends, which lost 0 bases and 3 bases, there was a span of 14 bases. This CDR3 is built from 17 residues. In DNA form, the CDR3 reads TGCGCCAGCAGCCAAGATAAGTCAAGCGGTTACACCGGGGAGCTGTTTTTT. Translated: CASSQDKSSGYTGELFF.

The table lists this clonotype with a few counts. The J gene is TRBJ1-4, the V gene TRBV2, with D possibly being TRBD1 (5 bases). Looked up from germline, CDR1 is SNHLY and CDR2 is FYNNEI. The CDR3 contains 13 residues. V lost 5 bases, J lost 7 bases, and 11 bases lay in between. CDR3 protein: CASSTWDFEKLFF. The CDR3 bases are TGTGCCAGCAGTACCTGGGACTTTGAAAAACTGTTTTTT.

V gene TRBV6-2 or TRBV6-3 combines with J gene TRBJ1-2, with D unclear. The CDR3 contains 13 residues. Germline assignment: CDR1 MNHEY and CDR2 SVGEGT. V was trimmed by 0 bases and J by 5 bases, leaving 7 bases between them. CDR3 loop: CASSYSPEYGYTF. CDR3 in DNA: TGTGCCAGCAGTTACTCCCCAGAATATGGCTACACCTTC.

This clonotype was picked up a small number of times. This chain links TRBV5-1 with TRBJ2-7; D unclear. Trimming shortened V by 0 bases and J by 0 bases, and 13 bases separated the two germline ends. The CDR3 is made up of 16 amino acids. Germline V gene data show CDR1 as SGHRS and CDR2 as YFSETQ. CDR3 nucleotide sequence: TGCGCCAGCAGCTTGGGTGATCAAGCCTACTCCTACGAGCAGTACTTC. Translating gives CASSLGDQAYSYEQYF.

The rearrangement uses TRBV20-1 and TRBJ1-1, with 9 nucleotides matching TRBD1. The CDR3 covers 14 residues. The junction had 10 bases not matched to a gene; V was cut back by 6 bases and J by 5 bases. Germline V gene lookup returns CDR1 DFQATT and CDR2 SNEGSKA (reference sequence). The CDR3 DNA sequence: TGCAGTGCCCATCTCGGGACAGGGAAGACTGAAGCTTTCTTT. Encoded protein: CSAHLGTGKTEAFF.

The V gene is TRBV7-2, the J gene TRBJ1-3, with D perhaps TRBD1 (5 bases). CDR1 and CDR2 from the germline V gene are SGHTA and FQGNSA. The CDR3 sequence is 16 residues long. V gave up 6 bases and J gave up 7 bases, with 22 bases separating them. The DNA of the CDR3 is TGTGCCAGCAGTGCCGGGACCTCTCAACTCGGGAACACCATATATTTT. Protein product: CASSAGTSQLGNTIYF.